This is a list of T cell receptor beta chains from one sample in a study of T cell repertoires in cytomegalovirus infection. Each CDR3 protein is one row after TCRdb ran MiXCR on the reads. In the table there are 350,000 to 500,000 distinct CDR3 sequences, around 32% of which are singletons. Sample: PBMCs. Every receptor here comes from a human donor in good health (CMV status not recorded). Some clones in this sample may be carry-over from other donors' samples. Each CDR3 is given with its conserved first and last residue. D genes are given only for firm matches. Clone size appears in some rows only: once, few, many, or a class for an expanded clone.

v_call: TRBV7-9; j_call: TRBJ1-5; d_call: TRBD1; clone_size: -; cdr3_aa: CASSCPGQVNQPQHF; cdr3_nt: TGTGCCAGCAGCTGTCCGGGACAGGTCAATCAGCCCCAGCATTTT
v_call: TRBV18; j_call: TRBJ1-3; d_call: -; clone_size: few; cdr3_aa: CASSPGPGAGNTIYF; cdr3_nt: TGTGCCAGCTCACCCGGCCCAGGCGCTGGAAACACCATATATTTT
v_call: TRBV18; j_call: TRBJ2-7; d_call: TRBD1; clone_size: -; cdr3_aa: CASSSGQAEMSEQYF; cdr3_nt: TGTGCCAGCTCATCGGGACAGGCCGAGATGTCCGAGCAGTACTTC
v_call: TRBV20-1; j_call: TRBJ1-5; d_call: -; clone_size: -; cdr3_aa: CSARDGTLYSNQPQHF; cdr3_nt: TGCAGTGCTAGAGATGGGACACTTTATAGCAATCAGCCCCAGCATTTT
v_call: TRBV7-2; j_call: TRBJ2-4; d_call: TRBD1; clone_size: -; cdr3_aa: CASSSEHGTGGKNIQCF; cdr3_nt: TGTGCCAGCAGCTCCGAACACGGGACAGGGGGCAAGAACATTCAGTGCTTC
v_call: TRBV4-2; j_call: TRBJ2-5; d_call: -; clone_size: many; cdr3_aa: CASSQDLETQYF; cdr3_nt: TGTGCCAGCAGCCAAGATTTGGAGACCCAGTACTTC
v_call: TRBV2; j_call: TRBJ2-1; d_call: -; clone_size: -; cdr3_aa: CASSKPGVEQFF; cdr3_nt: TGTGCCAGCAGCAAACCAGGGGTTGAGCAGTTCTTC
v_call: TRBV6-6; j_call: TRBJ2-3; d_call: TRBD1; clone_size: -; cdr3_aa: CATTGSVGDRWGQELDTQYF; cdr3_nt: TGTGCCACCACAGGCTCCGTGGGGGACAGGTGGGGACAAGAGCTAGATACGCAGTATTTT
v_call: TRBV5-1; j_call: TRBJ1-3; d_call: -; clone_size: -; cdr3_aa: CASSLGRDSISGNTIYF; cdr3_nt: TGCGCCAGCAGCTTGGGGCGGGACTCCATCTCTGGAAACACCATATATTTT
v_call: TRBV6-5; j_call: TRBJ1-5; d_call: TRBD1; clone_size: -; cdr3_aa: CASSPLGTGMNQPQHF; cdr3_nt: TGTGCCAGCAGTCCACTAGGGACAGGGATGAATCAGCCCCAGCATTTT
v_call: TRBV29-1; j_call: TRBJ1-1; d_call: TRBD1; clone_size: -; cdr3_aa: CSVAPGQRTRMNTEAFF; cdr3_nt: TGCAGCGTGGCACCGGGACAGCGAACGCGAATGAACACTGAAGCTTTCTTT
v_call: TRBV28; j_call: TRBJ2-4; d_call: TRBD1; clone_size: once; cdr3_aa: CASKGPGQGKNIQYF; cdr3_nt: TGTGCCAGCAAGGGTCCTGGACAGGGAAAAAACATTCAGTACTTC
v_call: TRBV7-7; j_call: TRBJ2-2; d_call: TRBD1; clone_size: many; cdr3_aa: CASSTTGAGELFF; cdr3_nt: TGTGCCAGCAGCACCACAGGGGCCGGGGAGCTGTTTTTT
v_call: TRBV12-3/TRBV12-4; j_call: TRBJ1-4; d_call: -; clone_size: many; cdr3_aa: CASTLGEGVGKLFF; cdr3_nt: TGTGCCAGCACTCTCGGAGAGGGGGTGGGAAAACTGTTTTTT
v_call: TRBV7-8; j_call: TRBJ2-5; d_call: -; clone_size: many; cdr3_aa: CASSLGRGVNQETQYF; cdr3_nt: TGTGCCAGCAGCTTAGGACGGGGCGTTAACCAAGAGACCCAGTACTTC
v_call: TRBV2; j_call: TRBJ1-3; d_call: -; clone_size: -; cdr3_aa: CASSEGVGNTIYF; cdr3_nt: TGTGCCAGCAGTGAAGGGGTCGGAAACACCATATATTTT
v_call: TRBV7-2; j_call: TRBJ1-6; d_call: TRBD1; clone_size: -; cdr3_aa: CASSLVQGAYSPLHF; cdr3_nt: TGTGCCAGCAGCTTAGTCCAGGGGGCTTATTCACCCCTCCACTTT
v_call: TRBV28; j_call: TRBJ1-6; d_call: -; clone_size: -; cdr3_aa: CASSFFGNSPLHF; cdr3_nt: TGTGCCAGCAGTTTCTTCGGGAATTCACCCCTCCACTTT
v_call: TRBV10-3; j_call: TRBJ1-2; d_call: -; clone_size: few; cdr3_aa: CAISRADYGYTF; cdr3_nt: TGTGCCATCAGTCGGGCTGACTATGGCTACACCTTC
v_call: TRBV5-6; j_call: TRBJ1-1; d_call: -; clone_size: few; cdr3_aa: CASSQQANTEAFF; cdr3_nt: TGTGCCAGCAGCCAACAAGCGAACACTGAAGCTTTCTTT
v_call: TRBV20-1; j_call: TRBJ2-7; d_call: TRBD1; clone_size: once; cdr3_aa: CSASSGGNIPYEQYF; cdr3_nt: TGCAGTGCTAGCTCAGGGGGTAACATACCCTACGAGCAGTACTTC
v_call: TRBV20-1; j_call: TRBJ2-7; d_call: TRBD2; clone_size: -; cdr3_aa: CSTYSGGVGEQYF; cdr3_nt: TGCAGTACTTATAGCGGGGGGGTAGGCGAGCAGTACTTC
v_call: TRBV11-2; j_call: TRBJ1-5; d_call: -; clone_size: many; cdr3_aa: CASSLNTAGQPQHF; cdr3_nt: TGTGCCAGCAGCCTAAACACAGCAGGGCAGCCCCAGCATTTT
v_call: TRBV12-3/TRBV12-4; j_call: TRBJ1-6; d_call: TRBD1; clone_size: -; cdr3_aa: CASSPRAPGQSSYNSPLHF; cdr3_nt: TGTGCCAGCAGTCCTAGGGCCCCGGGACAGAGCTCCTATAATTCACCCCTCCACTTT
v_call: TRBV6-2/TRBV6-3; j_call: TRBJ2-1; d_call: TRBD2; clone_size: -; cdr3_aa: CSSRLAGSFNEQFF; cdr3_nt: TGTTCCAGCAGGTTAGCGGGGAGCTTCAATGAGCAGTTCTTC
v_call: TRBV7-8; j_call: TRBJ1-5; d_call: TRBD1; clone_size: many; cdr3_aa: CASSLARQGGGQPQHF; cdr3_nt: TGTGCCAGCAGCTTAGCGCGGCAGGGGGGGGGTCAGCCCCAGCATTTT
v_call: TRBV7-8; j_call: TRBJ2-2; d_call: TRBD1; clone_size: many; cdr3_aa: CASRRQGSGTGELFF; cdr3_nt: TGTGCCAGCCGAAGACAGGGGTCTGGGACCGGGGAGCTGTTTTTT
v_call: TRBV7-6; j_call: TRBJ1-4; d_call: -; clone_size: -; cdr3_aa: CAISLGAGAGEKLFF; cdr3_nt: TGTGCCATCAGCTTAGGGGCAGGGGCCGGTGAAAAACTTTTTTTT
v_call: TRBV19; j_call: TRBJ1-1; d_call: TRBD1; clone_size: few; cdr3_aa: CASSLTGGVNTEAFF; cdr3_nt: TGTGCCAGTAGTTTGACAGGGGGAGTGAACACTGAAGCTTTCTTT